The source of this TCR beta chain is a study of CD8 T cells in ankylosing spondylitis. Study-level findings and limits: A subset of motif variants has previously been described in the synovial fluid and blood of reactive arthritis.

Ten or more counts support this clonotype. The antigen remains unidentified. The V end lost 8 bases, the J end lost 2 bases, and 10 bases lay between the germline ends. Germline V gene lookup returns CDR1 MNHEY and CDR2 SVGEGT. This CDR3 has 12 residues. Each CDR3 protein gets one entry after TCRdb re-called the 5' RACE reads with MiXCR. This sample has fewer than 200,000 distinct CDR3 sequences, with roughly 20% found just once. The genes are TRBV6-2 or TRBV6-3 and TRBJ2-7; D might be TRBD2 (6 bases). The sequenced sample consisted of blood, either unsorted or a sorted T cell fraction (not recorded which). The receptor comes from a male donor between 5 and 35 years old with ankylosing spondylitis or in good health (not recorded which). The CDR3 loop reads CASWEVPYEQYF. Here the CDR3 DNA reads TGTGCCAGCTGGGAGGTCCCCTACGAGCAGTACTTC.